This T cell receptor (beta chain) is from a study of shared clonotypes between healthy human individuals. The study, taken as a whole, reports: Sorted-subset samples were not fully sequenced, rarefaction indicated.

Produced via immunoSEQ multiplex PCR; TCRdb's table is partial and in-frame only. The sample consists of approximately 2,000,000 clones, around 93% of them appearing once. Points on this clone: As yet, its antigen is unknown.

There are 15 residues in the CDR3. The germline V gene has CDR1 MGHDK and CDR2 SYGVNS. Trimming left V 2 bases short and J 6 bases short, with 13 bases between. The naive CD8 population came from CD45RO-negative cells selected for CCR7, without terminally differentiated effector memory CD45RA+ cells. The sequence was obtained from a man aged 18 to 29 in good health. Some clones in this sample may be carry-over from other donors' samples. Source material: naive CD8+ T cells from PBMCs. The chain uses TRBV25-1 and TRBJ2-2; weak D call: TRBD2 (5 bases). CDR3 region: CASSEIEGSAGELFF. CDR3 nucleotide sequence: TGTGCCAGCAGTGAAATTGAAGGTAGCGCCGGGGAGCTGTTTTTT.